These 5 T cell receptor beta chains originate from one sample sequenced in a study of regulatory T cells in long-lasting Graves disease. Investigators prepared the TCR beta libraries by applying iRepertoire HTBI primers and Arm-PCR of CDR3 regions. TCRdb re-called the multiplex PCR reads through MiXCR, storing one row per CDR3 protein. The top ten clones hold around 18% of a sample with some 370,000 distinct CDR3 sequences, 12% of them seen once. Regarding time point: newly diagnosed GD, antithyroid drugs for less than 3 months. Making the TCR library involved RNA that had been extracted from PBMCs. The same sample was also used in a study of T cells in Graves' hyperthyroidism and ophthalmopathy.

The sample was peripheral blood mononuclear cells (PBMCs), taken at new diagnosis, from a patient treated with antithyroid drugs. The source is a woman under 30 with Graves disease.

This clonotype was detected many times. This chain uses TRBV5-5 with TRBJ1-1, with 7 nucleotides matching TRBD1. Germline V CDR1 and CDR2: SGHKS, YYEKEE (reference sequence). With V trimmed by 1 base and J by 4 bases, 10 bases remained unmatched. There are 16 residues in the CDR3. CDR3 in amino acids: CASSLWDSYYGTEAFF. CDR3 nucleotide sequence: TGTGCCAGCAGCTTGTGGGACAGTTATTATGGCACTGAAGCTTTCTTT.

The sample holds many counts of this clonotype. The chain uses TRBV7-9 and TRBJ1-2; 8 nucleotides match TRBD1. The V segment lost 3 bases and the J segment 1 base; nucleotides outside the gene matches: 7. The CDR3 is 16 amino acids. CDR1 is SEHNR, CDR2 FQNEAQ, per germline (reference sequence). The CDR3 coding sequence is TGTGCCAGCAGCTTTACCGGGACAGGACATAACTATGGCTACACCTTC. It translates to CASSFTGTGHNYGYTF.

This clonotype was counted many times. V gene TRBV20-1 combines with J gene TRBJ1-1; 9 nucleotides match TRBD1. This CDR3 is built from 14 residues. Looked up from germline, CDR1 is DFQATT and CDR2 is SNEGSKA (reference sequence). The J segment lost 5 bases and the V segment lost 6 bases, leaving 10 bases of the junction unmatched. CDR3 region: CSAETGGGLTEAFF. CDR3 bases: TGCAGTGCGGAAACAGGGGGCGGATTAACTGAAGCTTTCTTT.

There are many counts of this clonotype. The chain joins TRBV30 to TRBJ1-1, with D perhaps matching TRBD1 (5 bases). The V and J ends lost 2 bases and 9 bases respectively, with 16 bases between them. CDR1 is GTSNPN and CDR2 is SVGIG in the germline V gene (reference sequence). This CDR3 region has 13 residues. The CDR3 DNA follows: TGTGCCTGGAGTCGGGACCCAAGGGCTCAAGCTTTCTTT. It specifies CAWSRDPRAQAFF.

This clonotype was seen ten or more times. The rearrangement links TRBV14 to TRBJ1-2, with D possibly matching TRBD1 (5 bases). Germline values: CDR1 SGHDN, CDR2 FVKESK. Trimming pared 2 bases from V and 8 bases from J, leaving 18 bases between. The CDR3 sequence is 15 residues long. CDR3 nucleotide sequence: TGTGCCAGCAGCCAACGGGGGGTGGCAGGTCGAGGCTACACCTTC. It is translated as CASSQRGVAGRGYTF.